Below, 32 T cell receptor beta chains from the same sample are listed, as sequenced in a study of blood T cell repertoires in COVID-19. Generated by immunoSEQ multiplex PCR, the TCRdb table keeps only in-frame clones and is missing some. In the table there are 400,000 or so clones, 80% to 90% of which are singletons. Sequencing used PBMCs or T cells enriched from blood (not recorded which). The receptors were gathered from a man aged 25-45 years who had recovered from COVID-19.

The chain joins TRBV7-9 to TRBJ2-2; D gene ambiguous. The CDR3 spans 13 residues. Germline assignment: CDR1 SEHNR and CDR2 FQNEAQ (reference sequence). V gave up 5 bases and J gave up 5 bases, with 9 bases separating them. Here the CDR3 reads CASSPTPTGELFF. CDR3 coding DNA: TGTGCCAGCAGCCCTACCCCTACCGGGGAGCTGTTTTTT.

The genes are TRBV7-2 and TRBJ2-7, with unresolved D. Germline V gives CDR1 SGHTA, CDR2 FQGNSA. Trimming took off 4 bases at V and 2 bases at J, with 15 bases between the two ends. The CDR3 loop spans 15 amino acids. As DNA, the CDR3 is TGTGCCAGCAGCTCCGGCGTGACTGAAACCTACGAGCAGTACTTC. Translated: CASSSGVTETYEQYF.

The chain links TRBV2 to TRBJ1-2; TRBD1 might be the D (5 bases). This CDR3 comprises 12 residues. V was cut by 5 bases and J by 12 bases, with 16 bases left in between. Germline V gene data show CDR1 as SNHLY and CDR2 as FYNNEI. CDR3 coding DNA: TGTGCCAGCAGTTTCTACTCGACAGTGGACACCTTC. Amino acids: CASSFYSTVDTF.

V and J are TRBV3-1 (or the pseudogene TRBV3-2) and TRBJ2-1; 7 bases fit TRBD1. The CDR3 totals 15 residues. The germline CDR1 and CDR2 sequences are LGHDT and YNNKEL (reference sequence). Trimming cost V 3 bases and J 0 bases; bases outside gene matches: 2. The CDR3 DNA reads as TGTGCCAGCAGCCACGGGGACAGCTCCTACAATGAGCAGTTCTTC. Encoded protein: CASSHGDSSYNEQFF.

In DNA form, the CDR3 reads TGCGCCAGCAGCTTGGAAGGGACAGGGGACAATGAGCAGTTCTTC. Translated, it gives CASSLEGTGDNEQFF. The rearrangement uses TRBV5-1 and TRBJ2-1, with 10 bases that match TRBD1. The CDR3 extends over 15 amino acids. The V segment lost 0 bases and the J segment 5 bases; nucleotides outside the gene matches: 2. Germline V gene lookup returns CDR1 SGHRS and CDR2 YFSETQ.

This chain joins TRBV19 and TRBJ2-5, with D maybe TRBD2 (6 bases). Germline-derived CDR1 and CDR2 are LNHDA and SQIVND (reference sequence). There are 14 residues in the CDR3. V dropped 1 base and J dropped 3 bases, with 9 bases sitting between them. The CDR3 spells CASSIAGAEETQYF. In DNA form, the CDR3 reads TGTGCCAGTAGTATAGCGGGAGCGGAAGAGACCCAGTACTTC.

V and J are TRBV10-3 and TRBJ2-6, with D tentatively TRBD2 (5 bases). The V and J ends lost 6 bases and 0 bases respectively, with 9 bases between them. The CDR3 totals 15 residues. CDR1 is ENHRY, CDR2 SYGVKD, per germline. As DNA, the CDR3 is TGTGCCATCAGGGGCCTAGCCTCTGGGGCCAACGTCCTGACTTTC. Its translation: CAIRGLASGANVLTF.

This rearrangement joins TRBV5-1 to TRBJ2-5; D not resolved. The CDR3 has 14 amino acids. CDR1 and CDR2 (germline): SGHRS, YFSETQ. Trimming took 5 bases from V and 5 from J, leaving 16 bases between them. The chain's CDR3 is CASRPNANAETQYF. DNA of the CDR3: TGCGCCAGCAGACCGAATGCGAACGCCGAGACCCAGTACTTC.

The chain couples TRBV28 to TRBJ1-4; the D gene is possibly TRBD1 (6 bases). With 3 bases removed from V and 0 bases from J, the gap between germline ends came to 8 bases. The CDR3 covers 15 residues. The germline gives CDR1 MDHEN, CDR2 SYDVKM. CDR3 in amino acids: CASSLGTPTNEKLFF. The CDR3 DNA sequence: TGTGCCAGCAGTTTGGGGACACCAACTAATGAAAAACTGTTTTTT.

The chain joins TRBV19 to TRBJ2-1; TRBD2 might be the D (5 bases). The CDR3 is 12 residues long. The V end was cut by 8 bases, the J end by 7 bases, with 12 bases between. Germline CDR1 is LNHDA and CDR2 is SQIVND (reference sequence). CDR3 bases: TGTGCCAGTGGGCTAGGAGGAAATGAGCAGTTCTTC. It is translated as CASGLGGNEQFF.

The chain employs TRBV5-4 and TRBJ1-6; D not resolved. CDR1 is SGHNT and CDR2 is YYREEE in the germline V gene (reference sequence). This CDR3 has 11 residues. The V and J ends lost 4 bases and 7 bases respectively, with 3 bases between them. The CDR3 region is CASSQNSPLHF. DNA of the CDR3: TGTGCCAGCAGCCAGAATTCACCCCTCCACTTT.

The genes are TRBV2 and TRBJ1-2; 8 bases match TRBD1. With 3 bases clipped from V and 4 bases from J, the junction kept 7 bases outside the gene matches. CDR3 length equals 15 residues. The germline V gene has CDR1 SNHLY and CDR2 FYNNEI. CDR3 loop: CASSDTGQALYGYTF. CDR3 DNA sequence: TGTGCCAGCAGTGATACGGGACAGGCACTCTATGGCTACACCTTC.

The rearrangement links TRBV6-1 to TRBJ2-5; 7 bases are a match to TRBD2. Germline-derived CDR1 and CDR2 are MNHNS and SASEGT. The CDR3 has 19 residues. The junction had 26 bases not matched to a gene; V was cut back by 4 bases and J by 9 bases. CDR3 in amino acids: CASSVGESGTFALRGSQYF. CDR3 bases: TGTGCCAGCAGTGTGGGGGAAAGCGGGACCTTTGCTCTGCGAGGGTCCCAGTACTTC.

The chain carries TRBV5-1 and TRBJ1-3; a possible D gene is TRBD1 (5 bases). The V and J ends lost 0 bases and 0 bases respectively, with 10 bases between them. This CDR3 contains 16 residues. Per germline, CDR1 SGHRS and CDR2 YFSETQ. The CDR3: CASSLEGPSSGNTIYF. CDR3 sequence (DNA): TGCGCCAGCAGCTTGGAGGGGCCTAGCTCTGGAAACACCATATATTTT.

The chain combines TRBV28 with TRBJ1-3; D is possibly TRBD1 (6 bases). Per germline, CDR1 MDHEN and CDR2 SYDVKM. The CDR3 extends over 14 amino acids. Trimming took off 10 bases at V and 4 bases at J, with 17 bases between the two ends. CDR3 nucleotides: TGTGCCACCGTTTCCCCAGGACAGGGAAACACCATATATTTT. Residues: CATVSPGQGNTIYF.

This clone came up once. V is TRBV2 and J is TRBJ1-2; unclear D gene. Germline V gene sequence: CDR1 SNHLY, CDR2 FYNNEI. V was trimmed by 4 bases and J by 0 bases, leaving 12 bases between them. CDR3 size: 15 residues. This CDR3 is CASSASSATNYGYTF. CDR3 sequence (DNA): TGTGCCAGCAGTGCTTCTTCCGCGACTAACTATGGCTACACCTTC.

This clone was recorded only once. The rearrangement links TRBV14 to TRBJ2-2; TRBD1 is a possible D gene (7 bases). This CDR3 has 16 amino acids. Trimming removed 2 bases from V and 7 bases from J, with 17 bases in between. Per germline, CDR1 SGHDN and CDR2 FVKESK. The CDR3 protein is CASSQKTGLGGGELFF. Here the CDR3 DNA reads TGTGCCAGCAGCCAAAAGACAGGGCTGGGAGGCGGGGAGCTGTTTTTT.

This clone was detected once. The chain carries TRBV13 and TRBJ2-2, with TRBD2 matching 7 bases. The CDR3 has 15 residues. Trimming took 1 base from V and 5 from J; bases not matched to a gene: 4. Germline loops: CDR1 PRHDT, CDR2 FYEKMQ (reference sequence). The CDR3 coding sequence is TGTGCCAGCAGCTTAGCAGCGGGAAATACCGGGGAGCTGTTTTTT. The encoded protein is CASSLAAGNTGELFF.

V usage is TRBV13 and J usage is TRBJ2-1; TRBD2 agrees at 13 bases. CDR1 is PRHDT and CDR2 is FYEKMQ in the germline V gene (reference sequence). The CDR3 has 16 amino acids. J lost 9 bases, V lost 5 bases, and 10 bases had no gene match. In DNA, the CDR3 is TGTGCCAGCAGCACCAGGACTAGCGGGAGTCGTGGTGAGCAGTTCTTC. It encodes CASSTRTSGSRGEQFF.

The chain is built from TRBV6-1 and TRBJ2-7; 7 bases align to TRBD2. The CDR3 length is 15 residues. With 1 base clipped from V and 3 bases from J, the junction kept 6 bases outside the gene matches. The germline V gene encodes CDR1 MNHNS and CDR2 SASEGT. CDR3 nucleotide sequence: TGTGCCAGCAGTGAAGGGCCCGGGAGGAACTACGAGCAGTACTTC. Protein: CASSEGPGRNYEQYF.

The chain has TRBV18 and TRBJ2-7; D is unresolved. Germline V CDR1 and CDR2: KGHSH, LQKENI. Trimming took 0 bases from V and 5 from J, leaving 11 bases between them. The CDR3 has 14 amino acids. The CDR3 nucleotides read TGTGCCAGCTCACCACCGGGCTCTCCCCACGAGCAGTACTTC. Protein: CASSPPGSPHEQYF.

V usage is TRBV5-1 and J usage is TRBJ2-5; D remains unclear. V was pared by 0 bases and J by 5 bases, with 8 bases between. The CDR3 loop spans 13 amino acids. The germline gives CDR1 SGHRS, CDR2 YFSETQ. CDR3 loop: CASSLVASETQYF. DNA of the CDR3: TGCGCCAGCAGCTTGGTAGCTTCCGAGACCCAGTACTTC.

V is TRBV7-8 and J is TRBJ2-7; D is unresolved. CDR3 size: 15 residues. V was shortened by 0 bases and J by 6 bases, with 15 bases between the two germline ends. Germline values: CDR1 SGHVS, CDR2 FQNEAQ. CDR3 DNA: TGTGCCAGCAGCTTAGCCAGATTCCCTCTCTCCGAGCAGTACTTC. Residues: CASSLARFPLSEQYF.

The V gene is TRBV7-2, the J gene TRBJ1-4, with TRBD1 matching 8 bases. Trimming removed 6 bases from V and 8 bases from J; junction bases left unmatched: 5. The CDR3 loop spans 13 amino acids. In germline, CDR1 is SGHTA, CDR2 FQGNSA. The CDR3 spells CASRQTGVEKLFF. CDR3 nucleotide sequence: TGTGCCAGCAGACAGACAGGGGTCGAAAAACTGTTTTTT.

The chain carries TRBV6-5 and TRBJ2-7, with D perhaps matching TRBD2 (6 bases). With 5 bases removed from V and 4 bases from J, the gap between germline ends came to 12 bases. Germline lookup yields CDR1 MNHEY and CDR2 SVGAGI. This CDR3 is 13 amino acids long. CDR3 sequence: CASSRDGGYEQYF. CDR3 DNA sequence: TGTGCCAGCAGTCGGGACGGAGGGTACGAGCAGTACTTC.

The rearrangement uses TRBV9 and TRBJ2-1, with D possibly TRBD2 on 6 matching bases. The germline V gene has CDR1 SGDLS and CDR2 YYNGEE. The CDR3 spans 14 residues. Trimming cost V 2 bases and J 7 bases, with 13 bases left between them. CDR3 in DNA: TGTGCCAGCAGCGTCGGGACTGGGGGGAATGAGCAGTTCTTC. Its protein is CASSVGTGGNEQFF.

The rearrangement joins TRBV18 to TRBJ2-3, with 9 nucleotides matching TRBD2. V trimming: 3 bases; J trimming: 0 bases; junction bases outside the gene matches: 4. The CDR3 has 16 amino acids. Germline V gives CDR1 KGHSH, CDR2 LQKENI. As DNA, the CDR3 is TGTGCCAGCTCACCCCTAGCGGGAAGGAGCACAGATACGCAGTATTTT. It encodes CASSPLAGRSTDTQYF.

In DNA form, the CDR3 reads TGTGCCAGCAGCTTAGCGACTAGCTCCTACAATGAGCAGTTCTTC. This encodes CASSLATSSYNEQFF. The J gene is TRBJ2-1, the V gene TRBV7-9; maybe TRBD2 (6 bases). Germline-derived CDR1 and CDR2 are SEHNR and FQNEAQ (reference sequence). Trimming pared 0 bases from V and 0 bases from J, leaving 6 bases between. The CDR3 sequence is 15 residues long.

This sequence joins TRBV24-1 and TRBJ2-3, with a tentative D call TRBD1 (5 bases). Per the germline V gene, CDR1 is KGHDR and CDR2 is SFDVKD. Trimming took 9 bases from V and 1 from J, leaving 16 bases between them. This CDR3 spans 15 amino acids. The CDR3: CATSPQVSGTDTQYF. The CDR3 DNA sequence: TGTGCCACCTCCCCACAGGTGTCGGGCACAGATACGCAGTATTTT.

V and J are TRBV19 and TRBJ2-1, with 8 bases fitting TRBD1. Per germline, CDR1 LNHDA and CDR2 SQIVND (reference sequence). The length of the CDR3 is 15 residues. Trimming took 3 bases from V and 7 from J; bases not matched to a gene: 8. This CDR3 is CASSIVGQGRNEQFF. In DNA, the CDR3 is TGTGCCAGTAGTATCGTCGGACAGGGCAGGAATGAGCAGTTCTTC.

The chain couples TRBV5-5 to TRBJ2-7, with D possibly TRBD1 on 5 matching bases. The CDR3 has 12 amino acids. Per germline, CDR1 SGHKS and CDR2 YYEKEE (reference sequence). The V gene lost 4 bases and the J gene lost 5 bases, with 10 bases spanning the gap. The CDR3 coding sequence is TGTGCCAGCAGCCCTACAGGAAACGAGCAGTACTTC. It is translated as CASSPTGNEQYF. The full variable domain, completed using reference TRBV5-5 and TRBJ2-7, is DAGVTQSPTHLIKTRGQQVTLRCSPISGHKSVSWYQQVLGQGPQFIFQYYEKEERGRGNFPDRFSARQFPNYSSELNVNALLLGDSALYLCASSPTGNEQYFGPGTRLTVT.

V is TRBV12-5 and J is TRBJ2-1; D perhaps matches TRBD1 (6 bases). The V gene's germline CDR1 is LGHNT and CDR2 FRNRAP. Trimming removed 0 bases from V and 6 bases from J, with 15 bases in between. The CDR3 spans 16 residues. CDR3 protein: CASGLVLSQTGNEQFF. The DNA for the CDR3 is TGTGCTAGTGGTTTGGTACTCTCACAGACAGGCAATGAGCAGTTCTTC.